The 29 T cell receptor beta chains below were found in one sample sequenced in a study of shared clonotypes between healthy human individuals. Naivety among CD8 cells was defined by CD45RO negativity and positive CCR7 selection, thereby excluding terminally differentiated effector memory CD45RA+ cells. Repertoires were generated with immunoSEQ multiplex PCR, while TCRdb's copy carries only in-frame clones and drops some. This table holds about 580,000 clones, nearly 98% found once. The sequenced sample consisted of naive CD8+ T cells sorted from blood. The receptors were sampled from a man aged 25 to 40 in good health.

This clone appeared a single time. The genes are TRBV9 and TRBJ1-1, with TRBD1 as a possible D gene (6 bases). Germline V lookup: CDR1 SGDLS, CDR2 YYNGEE. The CDR3 is made up of 16 amino acids. The V gene lost 1 base and the J gene lost 0 bases, with 13 bases spanning the gap. DNA for the CDR3: TGTGCCAGCAGCGTACCAGGGGCAGGAATGAACACTGAAGCTTTCTTT. Protein product: CASSVPGAGMNTEAFF.

This clone was observed a few times. The chain links TRBV6-5 to TRBJ1-4, with D perhaps matching TRBD1 (5 bases). Germline lookup yields CDR1 MNHEY and CDR2 SVGAGI. Trimming left V 7 bases short and J 8 bases short, with 17 bases between. The length of the CDR3 is 14 residues. In DNA form, the CDR3 reads TGTGCCAGCAAGGACGGGGCCACCCAAGAAAAACTGTTTTTT. Translating it yields CASKDGATQEKLFF.

The rearrangement uses TRBV7-9 and TRBJ2-7; D assignment may be TRBD1 or TRBD2 (5 bases each). Per the germline V gene, CDR1 is SEHNR and CDR2 is FQNEAQ (reference sequence). V lost 5 bases, J lost 6 bases, and 11 bases lay in between. The CDR3 has 12 amino acids. The CDR3 region has the DNA TGTGCCAGCAGCGCTCCCGGGGCCGAGCAGTACTTC. Amino acid sequence: CASSAPGAEQYF.

The chain joins TRBV2 to TRBJ2-6, with D perhaps given as TRBD1 or TRBD2 (6 bases each). The CDR3 sequence is 17 residues long. Germline V gene sequence: CDR1 SNHLY, CDR2 FYNNEI. V lost 7 bases and J 1 base, leaving 17 bases between the germline ends. In DNA, the CDR3 is TGTGCCAGCACTTTACAGGGACTCTTTTCTGGGGCCAACGTCCTGACTTTC. Its translation is CASTLQGLFSGANVLTF.

This sequence joins TRBV5-6 and TRBJ2-4; unclear D gene. The CDR3 sequence is 14 residues long. Germline loops: CDR1 SGHDT, CDR2 YYEEEE. The V gene lost 4 bases and the J gene lost 0 bases, with 8 bases spanning the gap. The CDR3 loop reads CASSQDLAKNIQYF. The CDR3 nucleotides read TGTGCCAGCAGCCAGGATTTAGCCAAAAACATTCAGTACTTC. Combining the CDR3 with reference TRBV5-6 and TRBJ2-4 gives the whole variable domain DAGVTQSPTHLIKTRGQQVTLRCSPKSGHDTVSWYQQALGQGPQFIFQYYEEEERQRGNFPDRFSGHQFPNYSSELNVNALLLGDSALYLCASSQDLAKNIQYFGAGTRLSVL.

The CDR3 loop is CASAPEGHVDQFF. CDR3 nucleotides: TGTGCTAGTGCCCCCGAAGGCCATGTCGATCAGTTCTTC. The chain employs TRBV12-5 and TRBJ2-1; no clear D. The CDR3 contains 13 residues. Trimming pared 7 bases from V and 13 bases from J, leaving 20 bases between. The V gene's germline CDR1 is LGHNT and CDR2 FRNRAP. Full variable domain (rest looked up from reference TRBV12-5 and TRBJ2-1): DARVTQTPRHKVTEMGQEVTMRCQPILGHNTVFWYRQTMMQGLELLAYFRNRAPLDDSGMPKDRFSAEMPDATLATLKIQPSEPRDSAVYFCASAPEGHVDQFFGPGTRLTVL.

V usage is TRBV7-8 and J usage is TRBJ1-5, with a tentative D call TRBD1 (5 bases). The germline gives CDR1 SGHVS, CDR2 FQNEAQ. The CDR3 loop spans 15 amino acids. V shed 9 bases and J shed 0 bases, with 15 bases lying between them. The CDR3 spells CASTLGGYSNQPQHF. CDR3 bases: TGTGCCAGTACACTGGGGGGATATAGCAATCAGCCCCAGCATTTT.

The chain uses TRBV28 and TRBJ2-1; tentatively, D is TRBD2 (6 bases). In germline, CDR1 is MDHEN, CDR2 SYDVKM. The CDR3 has 17 residues. Trimming cost V 5 bases and J 9 bases, with 26 bases left between them. The CDR3 is CASSGTWVGSLLFEQFF. The CDR3 DNA reads as TGTGCCAGCAGTGGGACTTGGGTGGGGTCCCTCCTGTTTGAGCAGTTCTTC.

The chain links TRBV12-1 to TRBJ1-4. TRBV12-1 is a recognized pseudogene. The CDR3 has 14 amino acids. The CDR3 spells CASSMVEGGEKLFF. The CDR3 DNA reads as TGTGCCAGCAGCATGGTGGAGGGGGGTGAAAAACTGTTTTTT.

V and J are TRBV27 and TRBJ1-1; D gene uncertain. Trimming removed 6 bases from V and 6 bases from J, with 17 bases in between. Germline assignment: CDR1 MNHEY and CDR2 SMNVEV (reference sequence). This CDR3 contains 14 residues. CDR3 amino acids: CASRKRERTAEAFF. For the CDR3, the DNA is TGTGCCAGCAGGAAAAGAGAACGAACCGCTGAAGCTTTCTTT.

The CDR3 bases are TGTGCCAGCAGCACAGAAGCGGGAAGGGGCACCGGGGAGCTGTTTTTT. It is translated as CASSTEAGRGTGELFF. This chain joins TRBV9 and TRBJ2-2, with 7 bases matching TRBD2. The ends lost 4 bases at V and 4 bases at J; junction bases unmatched: 10. Germline V gene data show CDR1 as SGDLS and CDR2 as YYNGEE. This CDR3 spans 16 amino acids.

J is TRBJ1-1 and V is TRBV28; no clear D. Per germline, CDR1 MDHEN and CDR2 SYDVKM. The CDR3 spans 15 residues. V was clipped by 2 bases and J by 3 bases, with 13 bases between them. CDR3 DNA: TGTGCCAGCAGTTTAACCCCTTCCGGATACACTGAAGCTTTCTTT. Amino acid sequence: CASSLTPSGYTEAFF.

The V call is TRBV7-9, the J call TRBJ2-5, with 7 bases matching TRBD1. Germline lookup yields CDR1 SEHNR and CDR2 FQNEAQ (reference sequence). The CDR3 extends over 14 amino acids. The junction had 4 bases not matched to a gene; V was cut back by 3 bases and J by 3 bases. The CDR3 DNA follows: TGTGCCAGCAGCTTTCCCGGGACAGAAGAGACCCAGTACTTC. This gives the protein CASSFPGTEETQYF.

The gene calls are TRBV15 and TRBJ2-7, with 8 bases aligning to TRBD2. This CDR3 is built from 16 residues. The V and J ends lost 6 bases and 7 bases, in that order; junction bases with no gene match: 17. In germline, CDR1 is LNHNV, CDR2 YYDKDF (reference sequence). The CDR3 coding sequence is TGTGCCACCAGGGATGGGCAAGGGGGGACTAGGGCAGAGCAGTACTTC. It is translated as CATRDGQGGTRAEQYF.

The V call is TRBV7-9, the J call TRBJ1-4, with D perhaps TRBD1 (6 bases). Per the germline V gene, CDR1 is SEHNR and CDR2 is FQNEAQ (reference sequence). V was pared by 4 bases and J by 0 bases, with 15 bases between. This CDR3 has 17 residues. Here the CDR3 reads CASSSPFGQTTNEKLFF. The DNA for the CDR3 is TGTGCCAGCAGCTCCCCCTTCGGACAGACAACTAATGAAAAACTGTTTTTT.

The rearrangement links TRBV6-5 to TRBJ2-7; D is perhaps TRBD1 (6 bases). V lost 6 bases and J 2 bases, leaving 14 bases between the germline ends. This CDR3 comprises 14 residues. Germline V gives CDR1 MNHEY, CDR2 SVGAGI. The DNA for the CDR3 is TGTGCCAGCAGCCTGGACAGCGCTACCTACGAGCAGTACTTC. Translation gives CASSLDSATYEQYF.

V usage is TRBV7-9 and J usage is TRBJ2-1, with unresolved D. CDR1 is SEHNR and CDR2 is FQNEAQ in the germline V gene (reference sequence). Trimming removed 5 bases from V and 8 bases from J, with 13 bases in between. The CDR3 extends over 13 amino acids. The CDR3 DNA is TGTGCCAGCAGCCACGCCACTCGCGATGAGCAGTTCTTC. Its protein product is CASSHATRDEQFF.

This chain joins TRBV11-2 and TRBJ1-2; possible D gene TRBD1, 5 bases. Per the germline V gene, CDR1 is SGHAT and CDR2 is FQNNGV. The CDR3 runs 14 residues. The V gene lost 5 bases and the J gene lost 6 bases, with 16 bases spanning the gap. CDR3 DNA sequence: TGTGCCAGCAGCCTTAGGGGAGTAAATAATGGCTACACCTTC. It translates to CASSLRGVNNGYTF.

This sequence joins TRBV5-1 and TRBJ2-1; D tentatively reads TRBD1 or TRBD2 (5 bases each). The germline V gene has CDR1 SGHRS and CDR2 YFSETQ. Trimming shortened V by 0 bases and J by 0 bases, and 16 bases separated the two germline ends. This CDR3 spans 18 amino acids. Here the CDR3 reads CASSLENPAGSSYNEQFF. CDR3 nucleotide sequence: TGCGCCAGCAGCTTGGAGAATCCGGCAGGGAGCTCCTACAATGAGCAGTTCTTC.

V usage is TRBV4-1 and J usage is TRBJ2-2; D unresolved. Between the trimmed V and J ends, which lost 3 bases and 0 bases, there was a span of 5 bases. The length of the CDR3 is 14 residues. Germline V CDR1 and CDR2: MGHRA, YSYEKL. CDR3 amino acids: CASSHQANTGELFF. CDR3 DNA sequence: TGCGCCAGCAGCCACCAGGCGAACACCGGGGAGCTGTTTTTT.

The chain recombines TRBV7-9 with TRBJ2-7; 8 positions agree with TRBD1. CDR3 length: 15 residues. J gave up 4 bases and V 5 bases, and 10 bases lay outside the gene matches. CDR1 is SEHNR and CDR2 is FQNEAQ in the germline V gene (reference sequence). The CDR3, as DNA: TGTGCCAGCAGCCTACCAGACAGGGGCGATTACGAGCAGTACTTC. Protein sequence: CASSLPDRGDYEQYF. Variable domain in full (rest from reference TRBV7-9 and TRBJ2-7): DTGVSQNPRHKITKRGQNVTFRCDPISEHNRLYWYRQTLGQGPEFLTYFQNEAQLEKSRLLSDRFSAERPKGSFSTLEIQRTEQGDSAMYLCASSLPDRGDYEQYFGPGTRLTVT.

In nucleotides, the CDR3 is TGTGCCAGCAGCCAGGGTAGTGAAAAACTGTTTTTT. Encoded protein: CASSQGSEKLFF. V and J are TRBV27 and TRBJ1-4; D is perhaps TRBD1 (5 bases). Germline V gene lookup returns CDR1 MNHEY and CDR2 SMNVEV (reference sequence). Trimming took off 6 bases at V and 7 bases at J, with 9 bases between the two ends. The CDR3 runs 12 residues. Filled out from reference TRBV27 and TRBJ1-4, the complete variable domain reads EAQVTQNPRYLITVTGKKLTVTCSQNMNHEYMSWYRQDPGLGLRQIYYSMNVEVTDKGDVPEGYKVSRKEKRNFPLILESPSPNQTSLYFCASSQGSEKLFFGSGTQLSVL.

This sequence joins TRBV9 and TRBJ2-1; no reliable D call. The CDR3 extends over 12 amino acids. Germline CDR1 and CDR2: SGDLS and YYNGEE. Trimming cost V 1 base and J 9 bases, with 8 bases left between them. The CDR3 DNA reads as TGTGCCAGCAGCGTATACGGAGTTGAGCAGTTCTTC. Encoded protein: CASSVYGVEQFF.

The V and J genes are TRBV28 and TRBJ1-2; D unclear. The CDR3 loop spans 12 amino acids. Trimming stripped 3 bases from V and 3 bases from J, with 5 bases between. Germline lookup yields CDR1 MDHEN and CDR2 SYDVKM. As DNA, the CDR3 is TGTGCCAGCAGTTTTGGGTACTATGGCTACACCTTC. Residues: CASSFGYYGYTF.

The chain is built from TRBV28 and TRBJ2-4; 7 positions match TRBD1. CDR3 length: 17 amino acids. Germline loops: CDR1 MDHEN, CDR2 SYDVKM. V trimming: 5 bases; J trimming: 0 bases; junction bases outside the gene matches: 10. CDR3 DNA sequence: TGTGCCAGCAGTCCCGGGACAGCCCCGATAGCCAAAAACATTCAGTACTTC. Its translation is CASSPGTAPIAKNIQYF.

The rearrangement uses TRBV9 and TRBJ2-1; 8 nucleotides align to TRBD1. The germline CDR1 and CDR2 sequences are SGDLS and YYNGEE. The CDR3 has 15 residues. V lost 0 bases, J lost 2 bases, and 1 base stayed unmatched. CDR3 sequence reads: CASSVEQGAYNEQFF. The CDR3 DNA sequence: TGTGCCAGCAGCGTAGAACAGGGGGCCTACAATGAGCAGTTCTTC.

This clone is a singleton in its sample. The J gene is TRBJ1-2, the V gene TRBV29-1, with 7 bases identical to TRBD1. V shed 7 bases and J 2 bases; nucleotides not matched to a gene: 10. Germline CDR1 and CDR2: SQVTM and ANQGSEA. The CDR3 has 14 residues. This CDR3 is CSAGTGQFNYGYTF. For the CDR3, the DNA is TGCAGCGCCGGAACGGGACAGTTCAACTATGGCTACACCTTC.

The V and J genes are TRBV11-2 and TRBJ2-1, with D unclear. V lost 2 bases, J lost 10 bases, and 9 bases lay in between. The CDR3 extends over 12 amino acids. From germline, CDR1 is SGHAT and CDR2 FQNNGV. CDR3 protein: CASSLYGSEQFF. CDR3 nucleotides: TGTGCCAGCAGCTTATATGGATCCGAGCAGTTCTTC.

The V gene is TRBV21-1, the J gene TRBJ2-6; the table's D call, TRBD2, has no DNA check behind it. TRBV21-1 is termed a pseudogene. There are 16 residues in the CDR3. The CDR3 reads CASSTQGGYGANVLTF. The CDR3 region has the DNA TGTGCCAGCAGCACCCAGGGAGGGTACGGGGCCAACGTCCTGACTTTC.